One sample yielded the 23 T cell receptor beta chains listed below, sequenced in a study of spatial heterogeneity in lung cancer. TCRdb itself ran the 5' RACE reads through MiXCR, one entry per CDR3 protein. The table records roughly 1,900 distinct CDR3 sequences, approximately 15% of them present only once. The time point denotes: sample taken at primary tumor resection. The material sequenced was normal lung tissue next to the tumor, taken at surgery. These receptors came from a male donor with early-stage non-small cell lung cancer.

A few counts support this clonotype. This chain uses TRBV9 with TRBJ2-6; TRBD1 is a possible D gene (5 bases). V was trimmed by 7 bases and J by 2 bases, leaving 13 bases between them. The germline gives CDR1 SGDLS, CDR2 YYNGEE. This CDR3 region has 15 residues. The CDR3 here is CASETGNPGANVLTF. Here the CDR3 DNA reads TGTGCCAGCGAAACAGGTAACCCTGGGGCCAACGTCCTGACTTTC.

The V call is TRBV9, the J call TRBJ2-2, with 8 positions matching TRBD1. There are 17 residues in the CDR3. V trimming: 0 bases; J trimming: 4 bases; junction bases outside the gene matches: 8. Per germline, CDR1 SGDLS and CDR2 YYNGEE. CDR3 DNA: TGTGCCAGCAGCGTAGGAACAGGGGGTGCGGCCACCGGGGAGCTGTTTTTT. Translating gives CASSVGTGGAATGELFF.

There are a few counts of this clonotype. The V and J genes are TRBV20-1 and TRBJ2-1; the match to TRBD2 covers 8 bases. The CDR3 spans 17 residues. Germline loops: CDR1 DFQATT, CDR2 SNEGSKA (reference sequence). Unmatched junction bases numbered 15, after V lost 0 bases and J lost 8 bases. CDR3 region: CSARDLWGTRAPDEQFF. The CDR3 DNA is TGCAGTGCTAGAGATCTCTGGGGGACTAGGGCCCCCGATGAGCAGTTCTTC.

In this sample, this clonotype turned up a few times. This rearrangement joins TRBV30 to TRBJ2-1, with 16 positions matching TRBD2. Unmatched junction bases numbered 8, after V lost 5 bases and J lost 10 bases. The CDR3 runs to 15 residues. Germline assignment: CDR1 GTSNPN and CDR2 SVGIG (reference sequence). DNA for the CDR3: TGTGCCTGGGAGCCGGGACTAGCGGGAGGGGGCGAGCAGTTCTTC. This gives the protein CAWEPGLAGGGEQFF.

This clonotype is labeled medium-sized. V is TRBV5-1 and J is TRBJ1-6, with a weak D call TRBD1 (6 bases). This CDR3 contains 13 residues. Per germline, CDR1 SGHRS and CDR2 YFSETQ. Trimming took off 2 bases at V and 10 bases at J, with 10 bases between the two ends. CDR3 protein: CASSLNRDSPLHF. The CDR3 nucleotides read TGCGCCAGCAGCTTAAACAGGGACTCACCCCTCCACTTT.

This clonotype rates as medium-sized. The chain has TRBV12-3 or TRBV12-4 and TRBJ2-1, with 10 positions matching TRBD2. CDR3 length: 15 residues. J gave up 8 bases and V 6 bases, and 10 bases lay outside the gene matches. This CDR3 is CASSVLAGAVHEQFF. In nucleotides, the CDR3 is TGTGCCAGCAGCGTTCTAGCGGGGGCGGTGCATGAGCAGTTCTTC.

This clonotype has at least ten counts. This CDR3 is CASSRSTDTQYF. DNA for the CDR3: TGTGCCAGCAGCCGCAGCACAGATACGCAGTATTTT. The V gene is TRBV13, the J gene TRBJ2-3; D call uncertain. Trimming pared 5 bases from V and 0 bases from J, leaving 3 bases between. The germline V gene encodes CDR1 PRHDT and CDR2 FYEKMQ (reference sequence). The CDR3 totals 12 residues.

This clonotype is labeled medium-sized (0.01 to 0.1%). The chain recombines TRBV5-4 with TRBJ2-2; perhaps D is TRBD1 or TRBD2 (6 bases each). V shed 4 bases and J shed 2 bases, with 12 bases lying between them. The germline CDR1 and CDR2 sequences are SGHNT and YYREEE (reference sequence). This CDR3 has 15 residues. The CDR3 spells CASSRGGLNTGELFF. CDR3 in DNA: TGTGCCAGCAGCCGTGGGGGGCTCAACACCGGGGAGCTGTTTTTT. The full variable domain, completed using reference TRBV5-4 and TRBJ2-2, is ETGVTQSPTHLIKTRGQQVTLRCSSQSGHNTVSWYQQALGQGPQFIFQYYREEENGRGNFPPRFSGLQFPNYSSELNVNALELDDSALYLCASSRGGLNTGELFFGEGSRLTVL.

By share, this clonotype ranks as medium-sized. The chain links TRBV20-1 to TRBJ1-6; 7 bases are a match to TRBD1. Trimming took 5 bases from V and 8 from J; bases not matched to a gene: 9. The CDR3 has 14 residues. The germline V gene has CDR1 DFQATT and CDR2 SNEGSKA (reference sequence). CDR3 nucleotide sequence: TGCAGTGCTTCCCCGACAGGGAGTTATTCACCCCTCCACTTT. Translated: CSASPTGSYSPLHF.

The chain is built from TRBV9 and TRBJ2-7, with a tentative D call TRBD1 (5 bases). V shed 0 bases and J shed 4 bases, with 11 bases lying between them. The CDR3 runs to 14 residues. CDR1 and CDR2 (germline): SGDLS, YYNGEE. The CDR3 protein is CASSVEDTEYEQYF. CDR3 DNA sequence: TGTGCCAGCAGCGTAGAGGACACTGAATACGAGCAGTACTTC.

This clonotype qualifies as medium-sized. This sequence joins TRBV5-1 and TRBJ2-3; TRBD1 agrees at 7 bases. CDR3 length: 14 amino acids. Germline V gene data show CDR1 as SGHRS and CDR2 as YFSETQ. V gave up 4 bases and J gave up 2 bases; unmatched junction bases: 4. The CDR3 protein is CASSPGQFTDTQYF. As DNA, the CDR3 is TGCGCCAGCAGCCCGGGACAGTTCACAGATACGCAGTATTTT.

By share, this clonotype ranks as medium-sized. The chain combines TRBV20-1 with TRBJ1-4; TRBD1 aligns across 7 bases. The length of the CDR3 is 15 residues. V trimming: 6 bases; J trimming: 5 bases; junction bases outside the gene matches: 12. Germline CDR1 DFQATT, CDR2 SNEGSKA (reference sequence). This CDR3 reads CSAQTGTDLNEKLFF. The CDR3 DNA sequence: TGCAGTGCCCAGACGGGGACAGACCTGAATGAAAAACTGTTTTTT.

There are a few counts of this clonotype. The V gene is TRBV5-1, the J gene TRBJ2-5; D call uncertain. V lost 9 bases to trimming and J lost 5 bases, with 23 bases between them. The length of the CDR3 is 15 residues. Germline CDR1 reads SGHRS; CDR2 reads YFSETQ. Here the CDR3 DNA reads TGCGCCACCTGCAGTGTTCCGGGTGGGGTTGAGACCCAGTACTTC. Amino acids: CATCSVPGGVETQYF.

This clonotype was counted between two and nine times. J is TRBJ2-3 and V is TRBV20-1; the match to TRBD2 covers 9 bases. CDR3 length: 18 residues. V lost 0 bases, J lost 0 bases, and 10 bases stayed unmatched. CDR1 and CDR2 (germline): DFQATT, SNEGSKA (reference sequence). CDR3 DNA: TGCAGTGCTAGAGATCCATCTAGCGGGACGGATAGCACAGATACGCAGTATTTT. The encoded protein is CSARDPSSGTDSTDTQYF.

In its sample, this clonotype is medium-sized. The chain carries TRBV19 and TRBJ1-2, with D unclear. CDR1 and CDR2 from the germline V gene are LNHDA and SQIVND (reference sequence). Trimming left V 4 bases short and J 6 bases short, with 9 bases between. CDR3 length equals 12 residues. The CDR3 DNA is TGTGCCAGTAGTAGGCCGCTCGATGGCTACACCTTC. Amino acid sequence: CASSRPLDGYTF.

In its sample, this clonotype ranks as medium-sized (0.01 to 0.1%). V usage is TRBV15 and J usage is TRBJ2-6; D call uncertain. CDR3 length: 13 amino acids. Germline-derived CDR1 and CDR2 are LNHNV and YYDKDF (reference sequence). V lost 8 bases and J lost 2, with 7 bases in between. The CDR3 spells CATRFAGANVLTF. The CDR3, as DNA: TGTGCCACCCGGTTCGCTGGGGCCAACGTCCTGACTTTC. Drawing the rest from reference TRBV15 and TRBJ2-6, the complete variable domain is DAMVIQNPRYQVTQFGKPVTLSCSQTLNHNVMYWYQQKSSQAPKLLFHYYDKDFNNEADTPDNFQSRRPNTSFCFLDIRSPGLGDTAMYLCATRFAGANVLTFGAGSRLTVL.

In this sample, this clonotype is medium-sized. V is TRBV20-1 and J is TRBJ2-1, with TRBD2 matching 13 bases. CDR1 and CDR2 (germline): DFQATT, SNEGSKA (reference sequence). V was clipped by 5 bases and J by 7 bases; unmatched bases: 2. The CDR3 totals 13 residues. CDR3 region: CSAPTSGRNEQFF. In nucleotides, the CDR3 is TGCAGTGCTCCGACTAGCGGGAGGAATGAGCAGTTCTTC.

This clonotype is labeled medium-sized. The junction and the germline gene differ at one end; a read error may be behind it. The chain couples TRBV2 to TRBJ2-7, with D perhaps matching TRBD1 (5 bases). This CDR3 has 9 amino acids. Per the germline V gene, CDR1 is SNHLY and CDR2 is FYNNEI. DNA for the CDR3: TGTGCCAGCAGTGAAGCGCAGGGTTTC. It encodes CASSEAQGF.

V gene TRBV2 combines with J gene TRBJ1-5; possible D gene TRBD1, 6 bases. The germline gives CDR1 SNHLY, CDR2 FYNNEI. The CDR3 is 13 residues long. V shed 5 bases and J shed 7 bases, with 12 bases lying between them. This chain's CDR3 is CASSSQGGQPQHF. Written as DNA, the CDR3 is TGTGCCAGCAGTTCACAGGGAGGCCAGCCCCAGCATTTT. The complete variable domain, with remaining parts taken from reference TRBV2 and TRBJ1-5, reads EPEVTQTPSHQVTQMGQEVILRCVPISNHLYFYWYRQILGQKVEFLVSFYNNEISEKSEIFDDQFSVERPDGSNFTLKIRSTKLEDSAMYFCASSSQGGQPQHFGDGTRLSIL.

Within the sample, this clonotype is large. The chain couples TRBV20-1 to TRBJ2-3, with D uncertain. The length of the CDR3 is 13 residues. V gave up 3 bases and J gave up 7 bases, with 14 bases separating them. Per germline, CDR1 DFQATT and CDR2 SNEGSKA (reference sequence). CDR3 protein: CSASPTPTNTQYF. The CDR3 nucleotides read TGCAGTGCTAGTCCCACCCCCACTAATACGCAGTATTTT.

This clonotype was found many times. It may be a read error: a sequence one base away is much more abundant. The J gene is TRBJ2-5, the V gene TRBV12-3 or TRBV12-4, with D perhaps TRBD1 (5 bases). V lost 10 bases and J 0 bases, leaving 15 bases between the germline ends. The CDR3 is 14 residues long. For the CDR3, the DNA is TGTGCCAACAGCCCCCCGGACAACCAAGAGACCCAGTACTTC. As protein: CANSPPDNQETQYF.

This clonotype qualifies as large. The gene calls are TRBV2 and TRBJ2-5; no clear D gene. CDR1 is SNHLY, CDR2 FYNNEI, per germline. CDR3 length: 11 residues. V lost 6 bases to trimming and J lost 5 bases, with 7 bases between them. This CDR3 reads CASRRQETQYF. DNA of the CDR3: TGTGCCAGCAGACGCCAGGAGACCCAGTACTTC.

In this sample, this clonotype is medium-sized. V is TRBV15 and J is TRBJ2-1, with D possibly matching TRBD2 (5 bases). The germline V gene has CDR1 LNHNV and CDR2 YYDKDF (reference sequence). The CDR3 has 19 residues. V lost 0 bases to trimming and J lost 0 bases, with 18 bases between them. The DNA for the CDR3 is TGTGCCACCAGCAGAGACCCCTTAGCGAGCGCTAGCTCCTACAATGAGCAGTTCTTC. Its protein is CATSRDPLASASSYNEQFF.